The 25 T cell receptor beta chains reported below all come from one sample, sequenced in a study of Ad26.COV2.S vaccination and SARS-CoV-2 variants. Treatment indicated: about 20 received Ad26.COV2.S at low or high dose, single or two shots; five or six received placebo; per-sample allocation not given. It was on day 63 after the first vaccine or placebo injection that samples were taken. Libraries were prepared by immunoSEQ multiplex PCR; TCRdb keeps only in-frame clonotypes and omits some of them. The sample includes more than 350,000 clones, approximately 92% seen only once; the top ten take 9% to 15%. Sequencing used peripheral blood, obtained in a trial of Ad26.COV2.S vaccine versus placebo. All receptors come from a person between 18 and 65 years old who received the Ad26.COV2.S COVID-19 vaccine or a placebo.

This clone was counted only a few times. The rearrangement uses TRBV5-4 and TRBJ2-2; D gene ambiguous. CDR1 SGHNT and CDR2 YYREEE come from the germline V gene (reference sequence). This CDR3 has 12 residues. V lost 5 bases and J lost 4, with 6 bases in between. CDR3 sequence reads: CASRTSTGELFF. CDR3 DNA sequence: TGTGCCAGCAGAACAAGCACCGGGGAGCTGTTTTTT.

The chain is built from TRBV10-3 and TRBJ1-1; the D gene is possibly TRBD1 (5 bases). The length of the CDR3 is 15 residues. Germline loops: CDR1 ENHRY, CDR2 SYGVKD. V was pared by 4 bases and J by 4 bases, with 16 bases between. The CDR3 here is CAISGRGQPSTEAFF. CDR3 nucleotide sequence: TGTGCCATCAGTGGCCGGGGCCAGCCCTCCACTGAAGCTTTCTTT.

The V gene is TRBV27, the J gene TRBJ1-1, with 7 nucleotides matching TRBD1. Trimming took 6 bases from V and 4 from J; bases not matched to a gene: 5. The CDR3 length is 13 residues. CDR1 is MNHEY and CDR2 is SMNVEV in the germline V gene (reference sequence). CDR3: CASSRQGGTEAFF. The CDR3, as DNA: TGTGCCAGCAGCCGACAGGGTGGCACTGAAGCTTTCTTT.

This clone has more than one count but fewer than ten. This sequence joins TRBV6-2 or TRBV6-3 and TRBJ2-2; 7 nucleotides line up with TRBD1. The CDR3 spans 16 residues. Trimming at V came to 2 bases and at J to 2 bases, leaving 5 bases not matched to a gene. Germline lookup yields CDR1 MNHEY and CDR2 SVGEGT. CDR3 DNA: TGTGCCAGCAGTTACCACAGGGGAAGTAACACCGGGGAGCTGTTTTTT. Residues: CASSYHRGSNTGELFF.

The chain recombines TRBV11-2 with TRBJ2-7; D call uncertain. The germline CDR1 and CDR2 sequences are SGHAT and FQNNGV. The CDR3 contains 14 residues. Trimming left V 6 bases short and J 0 bases short, with 12 bases between. The DNA of the CDR3 is TGTGCCAGCAGTTACCCAGGAGCCTCCTACGAGCAGTACTTC. Translation gives CASSYPGASYEQYF. Full variable domain (missing parts from reference TRBV11-2 and TRBJ2-7): EAGVAQSPRYKIIEKRQSVAFWCNPISGHATLYWYQQILGQGPKLLIQFQNNGVVDDSQLPKDRFSAERLKGVDSTLKIQPAKLEDSAVYLCASSYPGASYEQYFGPGTRLTVT.

J is TRBJ2-2 and V is TRBV7-3; D is undetermined. This CDR3 is 16 amino acids long. CDR1 SGHTA and CDR2 FQGTGA come from the germline V gene. Trimming shortened V by 0 bases and J by 5 bases, and 13 bases separated the two germline ends. The CDR3 here is CASSLTGRRETGELFF. CDR3 coding DNA: TGTGCCAGCAGCTTAACAGGCCGAAGAGAGACCGGGGAGCTGTTTTTT.

The chain uses TRBV29-1 and TRBJ2-7; TRBD2 matches 8 bases. The CDR3 length is 14 residues. The germline V gene has CDR1 SQVTM and CDR2 ANQGSEA. The trim removed 6 bases at V and 2 bases at J, leaving 9 bases unmatched. For the CDR3, the DNA is TGCAGCGTAAACCTAGCGGGCTCCACCTACGAGCAGTACTTC. The encoded protein is CSVNLAGSTYEQYF.

This sequence joins TRBV28 and TRBJ1-2; D remains ambiguous. Germline V gene sequence: CDR1 MDHEN, CDR2 SYDVKM. Trimming pared 3 bases from V and 7 bases from J, leaving 15 bases between. The CDR3 has 14 residues. CDR3 DNA: TGTGCCAGCAGTTTGGACTGGGCCATGGCTGGCTACACCTTC. Translating it yields CASSLDWAMAGYTF.

The J gene is TRBJ1-1, the V gene TRBV7-9, with D unresolved. CDR1 and CDR2 (germline): SEHNR, FQNEAQ (reference sequence). V gave up 3 bases and J gave up 11 bases, with 13 bases separating them. This CDR3 is built from 12 residues. The DNA of the CDR3 is TGTGCCAGCAGCTTGCAGAAATTGAGCGCTTTCTTT. Its translation is CASSLQKLSAFF. The full variable domain, rest sourced from reference TRBV7-9 and TRBJ1-1, is DTGVSQNPRHKITKRGQNVTFRCDPISEHNRLYWYRQTLGQGPEFLTYFQNEAQLEKSRLLSDRFSAERPKGSFSTLEIQRTEQGDSAMYLCASSLQKLSAFFGQGTRLTVV.

V and J are TRBV28 and TRBJ1-3; D gene ambiguous. CDR1 and CDR2 from the germline V gene are MDHEN and SYDVKM. V lost 6 bases and J 0 bases, leaving 18 bases between the germline ends. The CDR3 runs 17 residues. Here the CDR3 DNA reads TGTGCCAGCAGCACTATAATTGTTGGGAACTCTGGAAACACCATATATTTT. This sequence encodes CASSTIIVGNSGNTIYF.

The CDR3 spells CASSVVGGGYGGYTF. The CDR3, as DNA: TGTGCCAGCAGCGTAGTAGGCGGAGGGTACGGTGGCTACACCTTC. V is TRBV9 and J is TRBJ1-2; D remains unclear. The germline V gene encodes CDR1 SGDLS and CDR2 YYNGEE. This CDR3 contains 15 residues. V shed 0 bases and J shed 7 bases, with 16 bases lying between them. Supplemented by reference TRBV9 and TRBJ1-2, the full variable domain reads DSGVTQTPKHLITATGQRVTLRCSPRSGDLSVYWYQQSLDQGLQFLIQYYNGEERAKGNILERFSAQQFPDLHSELNLSSLELGDSALYFCASSVVGGGYGGYTFGSGTRLTVV.

V is TRBV4-3 and J is TRBJ2-5; D gene unclear. Germline V gene data show CDR1 as LGHNA and CDR2 as YSLEER. The germline V and J ends were trimmed by 2 bases and 0 bases, with 4 bases remaining between them. The CDR3 totals 13 residues. The CDR3 loop is CASSQLYQETQYF. CDR3 nucleotide sequence: TGCGCCAGCAGCCAACTCTACCAAGAGACCCAGTACTTC.

V and J are TRBV28 and TRBJ2-5; TRBD2 matches at 11 bases. V shed 5 bases and J 7 bases; nucleotides not matched to a gene: 9. The germline gives CDR1 MDHEN, CDR2 SYDVKM. CDR3 size: 15 residues. CDR3 region: CASSETSGKVATQYF. The DNA for the CDR3 is TGTGCCAGCAGTGAGACTAGCGGGAAGGTGGCGACCCAGTACTTC.

The rearrangement links TRBV13 to TRBJ1-2, with no clear D. Germline loops: CDR1 PRHDT, CDR2 FYEKMQ (reference sequence). The CDR3 length is 15 residues. Trimming took off 0 bases at V and 0 bases at J, with 8 bases between the two ends. In DNA, the CDR3 is TGTGCCAGCAGCTTAGGTGGAGAGACTAACTATGGCTACACCTTC. Its protein product is CASSLGGETNYGYTF.

The chain is built from TRBV20-1 and TRBJ1-3; D is uncertain. V was pared by 3 bases and J by 4 bases, with 10 bases between. The CDR3 spans 13 residues. Germline V gene data show CDR1 as DFQATT and CDR2 as SNEGSKA (reference sequence). This CDR3 is CSASLGSGNTIYF. Written as DNA, the CDR3 is TGCAGTGCTAGTCTGGGTTCAGGAAACACCATATATTTT.

The rearrangement links TRBV12-5 to TRBJ1-5; no clear D gene. The CDR3 is 14 amino acids. The germline V and J ends were trimmed by 7 bases and 8 bases, with 18 bases remaining between them. In germline, CDR1 is LGHNT, CDR2 FRNRAP. Here the CDR3 reads CASAITGLREPQHF. The CDR3 coding sequence is TGTGCTAGTGCTATAACCGGTCTCCGGGAGCCCCAGCATTTT.

The chain uses TRBV18 and TRBJ2-1, with 9 bases identical to TRBD1. CDR3 length equals 14 residues. Germline CDR1 reads KGHSH; CDR2 reads LQKENI. With V trimmed by 5 bases and J by 6 bases, 5 bases remained unmatched. The CDR3 DNA reads TGTGCCAGCTCAGAACAGGGGGCCGTCAATGAGCAGTTCTTC. This sequence encodes CASSEQGAVNEQFF.

Turning to this clone: The same CDR3 can be traced to other DNA sequences in this sample. The chain uses TRBV6-5 and TRBJ2-7; 7 bases fit TRBD2. The J segment lost 0 bases and the V segment lost 5 bases, leaving 1 base of the junction unmatched. CDR3 size: 13 residues. Germline values: CDR1 MNHEY, CDR2 SVGAGI. The DNA for the CDR3 is TGTGCCAGCAGTCGACTAGCCTCCTACGAGCAGTACTTC. This encodes CASSRLASYEQYF.

The rearrangement links TRBV3-1 (or the pseudogene TRBV3-2) to TRBJ2-7; D is undetermined. From germline, CDR1 is LGHDT and CDR2 YNNKEL (reference sequence). Trimming pared 1 base from V and 5 bases from J, leaving 6 bases between. The CDR3 is made up of 12 amino acids. The CDR3 region has the DNA TGTGCCAGCAGCCAAGGGCCCCACGAGCAGTACTTC. This encodes CASSQGPHEQYF.

CDR3 protein: CASSLMTAAPEAFF. CDR3 sequence (DNA): TGTGCCAGCAGCCTAATGACAGCCGCCCCTGAAGCTTTCTTT. This sequence joins TRBV14 and TRBJ1-1; tentatively, D is TRBD1 (5 bases). Looked up from germline, CDR1 is SGHDN and CDR2 is FVKESK. The CDR3 totals 14 residues. Trimming shortened V by 4 bases and J by 6 bases, and 15 bases separated the two germline ends.

This clone showed up just once. The rearrangement links TRBV29-1 to TRBJ1-1; the match to TRBD1 covers 8 bases. The CDR3 extends over 13 amino acids. J lost 0 bases, V lost 6 bases, and 3 bases had no gene match. The germline CDR1 and CDR2 sequences are SQVTM and ANQGSEA. This CDR3 reads CSVRTGMNTEAFF. The CDR3 nucleotides are TGCAGCGTCCGGACAGGGATGAACACTGAAGCTTTCTTT. The full variable domain, with the rest looked up from reference TRBV29-1 and TRBJ1-1, is SAVISQKPSRDICQRGTSLTIQCQVDSQVTMMFWYRQQPGQSLTLIATANQGSEATYESGFVIDKFPISRPNLTFSTLTVSNMSPEDSSIYLCSVRTGMNTEAFFGQGTRLTVV.

The rearrangement joins TRBV29-1 to TRBJ1-1; D gene unclear. The V gene's germline CDR1 is SQVTM and CDR2 ANQGSEA. V lost 4 bases and J lost 1, with 4 bases in between. The CDR3 covers 11 residues. The CDR3 DNA reads TGCAGCGTTGTTCCGAACACTGAAGCTTTCTTT. Its protein product is CSVVPNTEAFF.

This chain joins TRBV29-1 and TRBJ2-1; the match to TRBD2 covers 12 bases. Trimming took 4 bases from V and 9 from J; bases not matched to a gene: 4. In germline, CDR1 is SQVTM, CDR2 ANQGSEA. The CDR3 spans 13 residues. CDR3 coding DNA: TGCAGCGTTGGACTAGCGGGAGAGGGTGAGCAGTTCTTC. Its translation is CSVGLAGEGEQFF.

The V gene is TRBV5-4, the J gene TRBJ2-3; no firm D call. The CDR3 contains 15 residues. The V end lost 4 bases, the J end lost 3 bases, and 15 bases lay between the germline ends. From germline, CDR1 is SGHNT and CDR2 YYREEE (reference sequence). CDR3 DNA sequence: TGTGCCAGCAGCCCCTTGCGGAGCCCTACAGATACGCAGTATTTT. It yields the protein CASSPLRSPTDTQYF.

Of note for this clone: Germline and junction disagree at one end, which may indicate a read error. The chain recombines TRBV28 with TRBJ2-7; 10 bases line up with TRBD2. CDR1 is MDHEN, CDR2 SYDVKM, per germline. CDR3 size: 13 residues. The CDR3: CASTSRTSGGADF. In DNA form, the CDR3 reads TGTGCCAGCACCTCAAGGACTAGCGGCGGGGCGGACTTC.